This T cell receptor beta chain appears in the sequencing data of a study of T cells in Graves' hyperthyroidism and ophthalmopathy. This CDR3 has 14 amino acids. The V segment lost 1 base and the J segment 3 bases; nucleotides outside the gene matches: 1. Germline V gene lookup returns CDR1 LNHDA and CDR2 SQIVND (reference sequence). This clonotype occurred a few times. The antigen is undetermined. With a duration under 2 months, the hyperthyroidism was newly diagnosed in patients aged 18 to 65. Any patient presenting with uncontrolled infection, other autoimmune disease, pregnancy or lactation was left out. Amplification of TCR beta CDR3 regions was performed using RNA transcripts as template. Initially, a first-round RT-PCR of the TCR CDR3 employed the HTBI primer set. In TCRdb, the multiplex PCR reads were re-called with MiXCR into one record per CDR3 protein. Among about 740,000 distinct CDR3 sequences, approximately 15% were seen once, and the ten largest hold roughly 10%.

Notes on the study in general: Among clonotypes expanded in thyroid above 0.001, most were also found in blood. Stable hyperthyroidism and ophthalmopathy were separated using 13 V-J signatures.

This clonotype was obtained from a woman aged 18-35 years with Graves' hyperthyroidism. This chain connects TRBV19 to TRBJ2-5; 8 nucleotides agree with TRBD1. The sample comprised blood. In DNA form, the CDR3 reads TGTGCCAGTAGTATAGCGACAGGGGAAGAGACCCAGTACTTC. It translates to CASSIATGEETQYF.